This TCR beta chain derives from a study of STAT3 mutations in large granular lymphocyte leukemia. Study outcomes and limitations: Every T-LGLL patient had at least one immunodominant TCRbeta clonotype.

The repertoire was sequenced with immunoSEQ multiplex PCR; TCRdb's copy has only in-frame clones and lacks some. The table lists roughly 9,400 clones, roughly nine tenths of them singletons. As concerns this clone: Its antigen is unidentified.

The CDR3 has 16 amino acids. Looked up from germline, CDR1 is SGHTA and CDR2 is FQGNSA. V was shortened by 5 bases and J by 3 bases, with 17 bases between the two germline ends. Sequenced input: peripheral blood mononuclear cells. The sequence derives from a man in his fifties or sixties with T-cell large granular lymphocyte leukemia. Some clones in this sample may be carry-over from other donors' samples. This rearrangement joins TRBV7-2 to TRBJ1-5, with TRBD1 as a possible D gene (5 bases). DNA for the CDR3: TGTGCCAGCAGCCCCCAAGGGCGGGGGACCAATCAGCCCCAGCATTTT. Amino acids: CASSPQGRGTNQPQHF.